This TCR beta chain comes out of a study of blood T cell repertoires in COVID-19. Overall study: PBMCs, B-cell-depleted T cells, or T cells provided the cDNA or gDNA that made up the material.

V was clipped by 7 bases and J by 6 bases, with 16 bases between them. The CDR3 covers 14 residues. Germline V gene sequence: CDR1 MNHEY, CDR2 SVGAGI. Enrollees, roughly 18 to 95 years old, lived in approximately 24 US areas. The assay was immunoSEQ multiplex PCR, and TCRdb's table has in-frame clones only and misses some. This sample has approximately 380,000 clones, with around nine tenths found just once. This chain connects TRBV6-5 to TRBJ1-5; D is ambiguous. This sequence originates from a woman between 18 and 29 years old who had recovered from COVID-19. The sequencing sample was made of PBMCs or T cells enriched from blood (not recorded which). The CDR3: CASILSAGVQPQHF. CDR3 bases: TGTGCCAGCATCCTTAGCGCGGGAGTTCAGCCCCAGCATTTT.